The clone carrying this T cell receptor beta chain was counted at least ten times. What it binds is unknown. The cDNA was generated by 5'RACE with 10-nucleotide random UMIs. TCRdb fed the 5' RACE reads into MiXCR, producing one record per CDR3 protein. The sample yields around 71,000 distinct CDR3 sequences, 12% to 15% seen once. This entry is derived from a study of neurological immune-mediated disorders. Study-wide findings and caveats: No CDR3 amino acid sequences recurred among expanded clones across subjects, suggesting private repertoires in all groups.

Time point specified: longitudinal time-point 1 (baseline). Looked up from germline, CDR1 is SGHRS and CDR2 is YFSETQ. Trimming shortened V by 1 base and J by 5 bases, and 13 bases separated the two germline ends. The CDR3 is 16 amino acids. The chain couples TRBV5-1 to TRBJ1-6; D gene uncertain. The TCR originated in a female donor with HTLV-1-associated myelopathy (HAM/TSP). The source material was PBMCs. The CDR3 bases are TGCGCCAGCAGCTTGTTCTTCCGGGCGGATAATTCACCCCTCCACTTT. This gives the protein CASSLFFRADNSPLHF. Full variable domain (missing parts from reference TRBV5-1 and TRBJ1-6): KAGVTQTPRYLIKTRGQQVTLSCSPISGHRSVSWYQQTPGQGLQFLFEYFSETQRNKGNFPGRFSGRQFSNSRSEMNVSTLELGDSALYLCASSLFFRADNSPLHFGNGTRLTVT.